The entry below gives a single T cell receptor beta chain sequence along with its context. No antigen is known for it. Genomic DNA templated the TCR beta VDJ and CDR3 profiling. In TCRdb, the reads were re-called with MiXCR into one record per CDR3 protein. Of about 210,000 distinct CDR3 sequences in the sample, roughly 33% were seen once. Trimming took 0 bases from V and 4 from J; bases not matched to a gene: 6. Germline V lookup: CDR1 LGHDT, CDR2 YNNKEL (reference sequence). The CDR3 totals 17 residues. This sample was taken from a study of CD8+CD57+ T cells in acquired aplastic anemia. Study overall: Researchers reported that healthy donors averaged roughly 11 million reads for CD4+ cells. General observations from the study: Patient and control CD8+ Simpson's diversity was not significantly different. Overlapping CD8+ CDR3 repertoires of patients and controls contained roughly 27 shared sequences.

The receptor's source is a human donor in good health, serving as a control. The chain recombines TRBV3-1 with TRBJ2-2, with 9 nucleotides matching TRBD2. Sequencing was performed on sorted CD4+, CD8+, or CD8+CD57+ T cells (not recorded which) from PBMCs. The chain's CDR3 is CASSQDRAGGATGELFF. The CDR3 DNA sequence: TGTGCCAGCAGCCAAGATCGTGCGGGAGGGGCCACCGGGGAGCTGTTTTTT.